This note documents a single T cell receptor (beta chain) sequence. These data belong to a study of T cells expressing NK-cell markers. Reanalyzing the 5' RACE reads, TCRdb keeps one entry per CDR3 protein, without DNA. The sample totals around 380,000 distinct CDR3 sequences. The germline CDR1 and CDR2 sequences are SQVTM and ANQGSEA. The CDR3 totals 15 residues. The V call is TRBV29-1, the J call TRBJ2-5. The sample taken for sequencing was blood T cells: a sorted CD56 or NKG2C T cell subset, CD4+ or CD8+ T cells, or bulk PBMC T cells (not recorded which). The sequence came from a woman between 50 and 59 years old in good health. CDR3: CSVGVSGIYQETQYF.